Below are 16 T cell receptor beta chains sequenced from a single sample in a study of beta chain features in type 1 diabetes. The sequenced template was cDNA made from the entire isolated RNA. Repertoires were generated with immunoSEQ multiplex PCR, while TCRdb's copy carries only in-frame clones and drops some. Of 860,000 or so clones detected, roughly 15% appear once; the ten largest clones hold 0.02% to 0.03%. Material for sequencing was naive CD4+ T cells from blood. All receptors derive from a woman between 18 and 29 years old in good health.

A few counts support this clone. The rearrangement joins TRBV5-6 to TRBJ2-1, with 9 bases lining up with TRBD2. The CDR3 has 16 residues. Germline V CDR1 and CDR2: SGHDT, YYEEEE. V dropped 0 bases and J dropped 4; count of bases not matched to a gene: 5. The DNA of the CDR3 is TGTGCCAGCAGCTTGGATGGACTAGCGAATTACAATGAGCAGTTCTTC. Translated: CASSLDGLANYNEQFF. Combining the CDR3 with reference TRBV5-6 and TRBJ2-1 gives the whole variable domain DAGVTQSPTHLIKTRGQQVTLRCSPKSGHDTVSWYQQALGQGPQFIFQYYEEEERQRGNFPDRFSGHQFPNYSSELNVNALLLGDSALYLCASSLDGLANYNEQFFGPGTRLTVL.

This clone was found a few times. This chain joins TRBV19 and TRBJ2-1, with D uncertain. V lost 3 bases and J 10 bases, leaving 10 bases between the germline ends. Germline CDR1 and CDR2: LNHDA and SQIVND (reference sequence). The CDR3 is 12 amino acids. The CDR3 DNA is TGTGCCAGTAGTATCCATGGTTTCGAGCAGTTCTTC. Translation: CASSIHGFEQFF.

This clone has just a few counts. This sequence joins TRBV5-4 and TRBJ2-5; a possible D gene is TRBD2 (6 bases). Germline values: CDR1 SGHNT, CDR2 YYREEE (reference sequence). This CDR3 contains 14 residues. Trimming removed 4 bases from V and 1 base from J, with 11 bases in between. The CDR3 is CASSRGGLQETQYF. Here the CDR3 DNA reads TGTGCCAGCAGCCGCGGAGGGCTCCAAGAGACCCAGTACTTC.

This clone was counted a few times. This chain connects TRBV5-4 to TRBJ1-1, with TRBD1 identical over 7 bases. There are 14 residues in the CDR3. The V gene end was trimmed by 4 bases and the J gene end by 0 bases; junction bases not matched to a gene: 3. CDR1 and CDR2 (germline): SGHNT, YYREEE (reference sequence). CDR3 nucleotide sequence: TGTGCCAGCAGCAGGGACAGCCTGAACACTGAAGCTTTCTTT. Translation gives CASSRDSLNTEAFF.

V and J are TRBV5-4 and TRBJ1-4; no reliable D call. CDR3 length: 15 residues. V was shortened by 4 bases and J by 7 bases, with 17 bases between the two germline ends. Germline V gene data show CDR1 as SGHNT and CDR2 as YYREEE (reference sequence). CDR3 protein: CASSQDVVGGEKLFF. The CDR3 nucleotides read TGTGCCAGCAGCCAAGACGTCGTGGGCGGTGAAAAACTGTTTTTT. Supplemented by reference TRBV5-4 and TRBJ1-4, the full variable domain reads ETGVTQSPTHLIKTRGQQVTLRCSSQSGHNTVSWYQQALGQGPQFIFQYYREEENGRGNFPPRFSGLQFPNYSSELNVNALELDDSALYLCASSQDVVGGEKLFFGSGTQLSVL.

V and J are TRBV2 and TRBJ2-5; weak D call: TRBD2 (6 bases). In germline, CDR1 is SNHLY, CDR2 FYNNEI. This CDR3 has 16 residues. V lost 7 bases and J 3 bases, leaving 21 bases between the germline ends. The CDR3: CASKRRMRGAEETQYF. The CDR3 DNA is TGTGCCAGCAAGAGACGGATGCGGGGCGCCGAAGAGACCCAGTACTTC.

This clone was seen only a few times. The V and J genes are TRBV7-2 and TRBJ2-7, with D possibly being TRBD2 (6 bases). The CDR3 covers 16 residues. Germline V CDR1 and CDR2: SGHTA, FQGNSA. V was pared by 0 bases and J by 0 bases, with 12 bases between. This CDR3 reads CASSLAGLSSSYEQYF. CDR3 in DNA: TGTGCCAGCAGCTTAGCGGGACTCTCGAGCTCCTACGAGCAGTACTTC.

The chain uses TRBV28 and TRBJ2-1; TRBD2 matches at 9 bases. Germline lookup yields CDR1 MDHEN and CDR2 SYDVKM. There are 17 residues in the CDR3. The junction had 9 bases not matched to a gene; V was cut back by 6 bases and J by 0 bases. CDR3 amino acids: CASSTPTSGSSYNEQFF. CDR3 nucleotides: TGTGCCAGCAGCACCCCTACTAGCGGGTCCTCCTACAATGAGCAGTTCTTC.

CDR3 in amino acids: CASSYFGLRAGELFF. DNA of the CDR3: TGTGCCAGCAGTTACTTCGGGCTTAGAGCCGGGGAGCTGTTTTTT. The chain joins TRBV6-5 to TRBJ2-2; D ambiguous. The V end lost 1 base, the J end lost 6 bases, and 12 bases lay between the germline ends. In germline, CDR1 is MNHEY, CDR2 SVGAGI. There are 15 residues in the CDR3.

This clone came up a few times. The chain uses TRBV28 and TRBJ2-1; D not resolved. The CDR3 extends over 13 amino acids. V dropped 6 bases and J dropped 7 bases, with 13 bases sitting between them. Per the germline V gene, CDR1 is MDHEN and CDR2 is SYDVKM. CDR3 protein: CASSPPRWNEQFF. CDR3 in DNA: TGTGCCAGCAGCCCACCCCGTTGGAATGAGCAGTTCTTC.

The J gene is TRBJ2-1, the V gene TRBV5-1, with D perhaps assigned TRBD1 or TRBD2 (5 bases each). CDR3 length equals 14 residues. Germline values: CDR1 SGHRS, CDR2 YFSETQ. The germline V and J ends were trimmed by 0 bases and 6 bases, with 10 bases remaining between them. The CDR3 DNA follows: TGCGCCAGCAGCTTGGTTTACGGGACCAATGAGCAGTTCTTC. It yields the protein CASSLVYGTNEQFF.

This clone was seen a few times. The V gene is TRBV7-3, the J gene TRBJ2-2; 9 bases line up with TRBD1. Germline CDR1 and CDR2: SGHTA and FQGTGA. The V and J ends lost 4 bases and 3 bases, in that order; junction bases with no gene match: 9. This CDR3 has 17 residues. The CDR3 sequence is CASSSSSTGGDTGELFF. The CDR3 region has the DNA TGTGCCAGCAGCTCCAGTTCGACAGGGGGAGACACCGGGGAGCTGTTTTTT.

The chain has TRBV19 and TRBJ2-2; no clear D gene. This CDR3 is 12 amino acids long. Germline-derived CDR1 and CDR2 are LNHDA and SQIVND (reference sequence). Trimming removed 6 bases from V and 1 base from J, with 3 bases in between. The CDR3 is CASSMNTGELFF. CDR3 DNA: TGTGCCAGTAGCATGAACACCGGGGAGCTGTTTTTT.

This clone turned up a few times. Other DNA sequences from this sample encode an identical CDR3 as well. The V gene is TRBV7-2, the J gene TRBJ2-7; the D is unclear. Germline loops: CDR1 SGHTA, CDR2 FQGNSA. The CDR3 covers 11 residues. V was shortened by 3 bases and J by 6 bases, with 6 bases between the two germline ends. CDR3 coding DNA: TGTGCCAGCAGCTTGGCAACCGAGCAGTACTTC. As protein: CASSLATEQYF.

J is TRBJ2-5 and V is TRBV7-9, with D maybe TRBD1 (6 bases). This CDR3 contains 13 residues. Trimming stripped 5 bases from V and 3 bases from J, with 10 bases between. CDR1 SEHNR and CDR2 FQNEAQ come from the germline V gene (reference sequence). CDR3 in amino acids: CASSRRTEETQYF. CDR3 in DNA: TGTGCCAGCAGCCGCCGGACAGAAGAGACCCAGTACTTC.

The CDR3 sequence: CASSLESGTGTNEQFF. CDR3 sequence (DNA): TGTGCCAGCAGCTTAGAATCTGGGACAGGGACAAATGAGCAGTTCTTC. The rearrangement joins TRBV7-2 to TRBJ2-1, with 9 bases fitting TRBD1. Germline values: CDR1 SGHTA, CDR2 FQGNSA. The CDR3 loop spans 16 amino acids. After removal of 1 base from V and 7 bases from J, the junction contained 8 bases not matched to a gene.